The rows below give T cell receptor beta chains drawn from one sample of a study of blood T cells in healthy people across ages. TCRdb fed the 5' RACE reads into MiXCR, producing one record per CDR3 protein. The table shows about 1.4 million distinct CDR3 sequences, with around 59% occurring only once. Sequenced input: blood. The receptors were gathered from a man younger than 35 in good health. Both conserved end residues are part of each CDR3. The D gene is left open where the match is weak. Some rows mark clone size as missing; the rest say once, few, many or name a class of expanded clone.

V gene	clone size	D gene	J gene	CDR3 DNA	CDR3 protein
TRBV24-1	.	.	TRBJ2-7	TGTGCCACCAGTGACGGGAAGTCCTACGAGCAGTACTTC	CATSDGKSYEQYF
TRBV6-5	.	.	TRBJ2-7	TGTGCCAGCAGCGGGACTCCGCTACCCTACGAGCAGTACTTC	CASSGTPLPYEQYF
TRBV15	.	.	TRBJ2-7	TGTGCCACCAGCAGCCTCGGGGGGCTCCACGCTTACGAGCAGTACTTC	CATSSLGGLHAYEQYF
TRBV2	few	.	TRBJ2-1	TGTGCCAGCAGTGAAGACCGGGGGGCTGGTTCTGAGCAGTTCTTC	CASSEDRGAGSEQFF
TRBV4-1	few	TRBD2	TRBJ2-3	TGCGCCAGCAGCCAAGATCCCCCGCTAGCGGGAGTCACAGATACGCAGTATTTT	CASSQDPPLAGVTDTQYF
TRBV27	.	TRBD1	TRBJ2-7	TGTGCCAGCAGTGCCGGACAGGAGTACGAGCAGTACTTC	CASSAGQEYEQYF
TRBV14	few	.	TRBJ2-7	TGTGCCAGCTCCCAGGGGGGGTTCTACGAGCAGTACTTC	CASSQGGFYEQYF
TRBV6-1	.	TRBD1	TRBJ2-7	TGTGCCAGCAACCGAACGACAGGGGGGTACGAGCAGTACTTC	CASNRTTGGYEQYF
TRBV6-2/TRBV6-3	few	TRBD2	TRBJ2-7	TGTGCCAGCAGAGTTCCGGGACTAGAGGTTGGCGAGCAGTACTTC	CASRVPGLEVGEQYF
TRBV3-1	.	TRBD2	TRBJ2-1	TGTGCCAGCGCCAGAGCGGGAGGGTACAATGAGCAGTTCTTC	CASARAGGYNEQFF
TRBV21-1	few	.	TRBJ1-5	TGTGCCAGCAGCAACCTCGGAGGTCAGCCCCAGCATTTT	CASSNLGGQPQHF
TRBV28	.	TRBD1	TRBJ1-2	TGTGCCGGCAGTTCTACAGGGGGCACAACCTATGGCTACACCTTC	CAGSSTGGTTYGYTF
TRBV24-1	.	TRBD2	TRBJ2-1	TGTGCCACCAGTGGGTATGGTCCTAGCGGTCTGGGGGGTGAGCAGTCCTTC	CATSGYGPSGLGGEQSF
TRBV10-2	.	.	TRBJ2-7	TGCGCCAGCAGTGAATATCTGGGGGGCTGGAACTACGAGCAGTACTTC	CASSEYLGGWNYEQYF